Reported below is one T cell receptor (beta chain). Its target is not known. Using immunoSEQ multiplex PCR, the repertoire was profiled, and TCRdb retains in-frame clones only, with some absent. Among 82,000 or so clones listed, approximately 91% were seen once. These data are taken from a study of T cell responses to AZD1222 COVID-19 vaccine. The study, taken as a whole, reports: Rises in breadth and depth of Spike-specific TCRs came after two AZD1222 doses.

Trimming shortened V by 1 base and J by 5 bases, and 9 bases separated the two germline ends. Per the germline V gene, CDR1 is MNHEY and CDR2 is SVGEGT. The CDR3 has 14 residues. The sequence was collected from an adult in good health. The sequences come from peripheral blood, collected on day 0 of AZD1222 vaccination. The chain links TRBV6-2 or TRBV6-3 to TRBJ1-5; no firm D call. CDR3 DNA: TGTGCCAGCAGTTACTACGGGGTGCATCAGCCCCAGCATTTT. Protein sequence: CASSYYGVHQPQHF.